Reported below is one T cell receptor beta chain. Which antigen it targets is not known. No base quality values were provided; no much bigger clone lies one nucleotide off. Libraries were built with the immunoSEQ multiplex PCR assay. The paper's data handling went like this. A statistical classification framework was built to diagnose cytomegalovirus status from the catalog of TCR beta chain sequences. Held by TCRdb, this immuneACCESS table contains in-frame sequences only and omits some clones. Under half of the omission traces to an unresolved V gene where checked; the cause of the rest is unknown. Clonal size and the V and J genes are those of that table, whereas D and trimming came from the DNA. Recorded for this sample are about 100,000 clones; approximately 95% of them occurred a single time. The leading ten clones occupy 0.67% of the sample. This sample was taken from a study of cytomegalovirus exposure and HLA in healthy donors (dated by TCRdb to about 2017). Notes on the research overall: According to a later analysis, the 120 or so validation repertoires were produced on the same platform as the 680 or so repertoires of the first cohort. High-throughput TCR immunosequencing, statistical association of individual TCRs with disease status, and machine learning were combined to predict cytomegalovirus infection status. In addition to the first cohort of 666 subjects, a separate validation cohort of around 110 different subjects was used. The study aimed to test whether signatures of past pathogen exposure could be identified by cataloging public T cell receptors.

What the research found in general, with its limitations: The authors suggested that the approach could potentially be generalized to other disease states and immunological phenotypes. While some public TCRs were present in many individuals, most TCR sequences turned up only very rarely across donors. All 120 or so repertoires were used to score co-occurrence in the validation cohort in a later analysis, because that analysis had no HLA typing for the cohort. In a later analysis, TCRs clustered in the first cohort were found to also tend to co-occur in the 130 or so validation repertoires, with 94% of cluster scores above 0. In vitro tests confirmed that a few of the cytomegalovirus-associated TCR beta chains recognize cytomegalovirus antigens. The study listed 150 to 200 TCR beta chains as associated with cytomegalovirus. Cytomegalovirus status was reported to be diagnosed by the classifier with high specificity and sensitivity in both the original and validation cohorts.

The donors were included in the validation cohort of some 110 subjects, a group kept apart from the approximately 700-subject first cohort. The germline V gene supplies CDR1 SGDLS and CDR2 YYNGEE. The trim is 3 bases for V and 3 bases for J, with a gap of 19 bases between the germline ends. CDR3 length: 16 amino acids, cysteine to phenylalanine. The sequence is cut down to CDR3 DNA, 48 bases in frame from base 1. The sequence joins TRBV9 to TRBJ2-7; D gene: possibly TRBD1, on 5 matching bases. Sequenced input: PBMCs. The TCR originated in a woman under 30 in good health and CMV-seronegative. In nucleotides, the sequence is TGTGCCAGCAGCGCTATATCCAGGGCCCCAAGCTACGAGCAGTACTTC. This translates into CASSAISRAPSYEQYF.